The 23 T cell receptor beta chains listed next were all sequenced from one sample in a study of beta chain features in type 1 diabetes. Of the isolated RNA, all was reverse transcribed, and so the sequenced material was expressed TCRB transcripts. Clones were read by immunoSEQ multiplex PCR, and TCRdb kept only the in-frame ones, dropping some. The data contain about 150,000 clones, 9.2% of them singletons. Source material: central memory CD4+ T cells from blood. These receptors were obtained from a man between 18 and 35 years old in good health.

This clone was counted between two and nine times. The chain employs TRBV30 and TRBJ1-5; 7 nucleotides match TRBD1. This CDR3 is 17 amino acids long. The junction had 14 bases not matched to a gene; V was cut back by 2 bases and J by 4 bases. Germline CDR1 GTSNPN, CDR2 SVGIG (reference sequence). CDR3 DNA: TGTGCCTGGAGTCTGAAAAGGGATGCCAGGGGGAATCAGCCCCAGCATTTT. Translating gives CAWSLKRDARGNQPQHF. The full variable domain, in which reference TRBV30 and TRBJ1-5 provide the parts outside the CDR3, is SQTIHQWPATLVQPVGSPLSLECTVEGTSNPNLYWYRQAAGRGLQLLFYSVGIGQISSEVPQNLSASRPQDRQFILSSKKLLLSDSGFYLCAWSLKRDARGNQPQHFGDGTRLSIL.

This clone was picked up a small number of times. The V call is TRBV5-4, the J call TRBJ2-3; possible D gene TRBD1, 6 bases. CDR3 length equals 15 residues. Trimming pared 0 bases from V and 2 bases from J, leaving 10 bases between. The germline gives CDR1 SGHNT, CDR2 YYREEE (reference sequence). The CDR3 loop reads CASSLDQGYTDTQYF. CDR3 nucleotides: TGTGCCAGCAGCTTGGACCAGGGGTACACAGATACGCAGTATTTT.

The rearrangement uses TRBV7-8 and TRBJ2-5; 12 nucleotides line up with TRBD2. J lost 5 bases, V lost 1 base, and 5 bases had no gene match. The germline V gene encodes CDR1 SGHVS and CDR2 FQNEAQ. This CDR3 contains 16 residues. This chain's CDR3 is CASSLGTSGVWETQYF. The DNA of the CDR3 is TGTGCCAGCAGCTTAGGGACTAGCGGGGTATGGGAGACCCAGTACTTC.

This chain uses TRBV28 with TRBJ2-2; 7 bases agree with TRBD2. CDR1 is MDHEN, CDR2 SYDVKM, per germline. V shed 3 bases and J 3 bases; nucleotides not matched to a gene: 7. This CDR3 comprises 16 residues. CDR3 nucleotide sequence: TGTGCCAGCAGTTTCGGCGGGGGAAGTCACACCGGGGAGCTGTTTTTT. Residues: CASSFGGGSHTGELFF. Full variable domain (remainder filled in from reference TRBV28 and TRBJ2-2): DVKVTQSSRYLVKRTGEKVFLECVQDMDHENMFWYRQDPGLGLRLIYFSYDVKMKEKGDIPEGYSVSREKKERFSLILESASTNQTSMYLCASSFGGGSHTGELFFGEGSRLTVL.

There are many counts of this clone. The chain employs TRBV7-2 and TRBJ2-3, with 10 bases fitting TRBD2. CDR1 is SGHTA, CDR2 FQGNSA, per germline. CDR3 size: 15 residues. V lost 5 bases to trimming and J lost 1 base; unmatched junction nucleotides: 3. CDR3 loop: CASSRTSGRTDTQYF. The CDR3 DNA is TGTGCCAGCAGCCGGACTAGCGGTCGCACAGATACGCAGTATTTT. Supplemented by reference TRBV7-2 and TRBJ2-3, the full variable domain reads GAGVSQSPSNKVTEKGKDVELRCDPISGHTALYWYRQSLGQGLEFLIYFQGNSAPDKSGLPSDRFSAERTGGSVSTLTIQRTQQEDSAVYLCASSRTSGRTDTQYFGPGTRLTVL.

This clone was seen only a few times. V is TRBV7-6 and J is TRBJ1-1; no reliable D call. The CDR3 sequence is 16 residues long. Germline CDR1 SGHVS, CDR2 FNYEAQ. V was cut by 1 base and J by 4 bases, with 16 bases left in between. The CDR3 sequence: CASSLGGGRLSTEAFF. CDR3 nucleotides: TGTGCCAGCAGCTTAGGAGGAGGGAGACTCTCCACTGAAGCTTTCTTT.

This rearrangement joins TRBV7-2 to TRBJ1-1, with D unclear. Germline V CDR1 and CDR2: SGHTA, FQGNSA. Trimming pared 7 bases from V and 7 bases from J, leaving 7 bases between. The CDR3 has 10 residues. The DNA for the CDR3 is TGTGCCAGCATGCGCAATGAAGCTTTCTTT. Translated: CASMRNEAFF.

The rearrangement uses TRBV2 and TRBJ2-1, with TRBD1 matching over 9 bases. This CDR3 has 13 amino acids. V trimming: 6 bases; J trimming: 3 bases; junction bases outside the gene matches: 0. Looked up from germline, CDR1 is SNHLY and CDR2 is FYNNEI. CDR3 in amino acids: CASRTGGYNEQFF. CDR3 bases: TGTGCCAGCAGGACAGGGGGCTACAATGAGCAGTTCTTC.

Only a few counts were recorded for this clone. Germline is not matched at one junction end, which may reflect a read error. The chain links TRBV5-4 to TRBJ2-6; D unclear. The CDR3 covers 17 residues. The germline V gene encodes CDR1 SGHNT and CDR2 YYREEE (reference sequence). The CDR3 bases are TGTGCCAGCAGATTGGGCGTCGGTAACGCTGGGGCCAACGTCCTGACTTTC. Amino acids: CASRLGVGNAGANVLTF.

This clone showed up just a few times. The chain couples TRBV11-2 to TRBJ2-1; tentative D call: TRBD2 (6 bases). The V end was cut by 1 base, the J end by 5 bases, with 12 bases between. The CDR3 contains 15 residues. Germline values: CDR1 SGHAT, CDR2 FQNNGV. CDR3 sequence: CASSLVIREDNEQFF. CDR3 bases: TGTGCCAGCAGCTTAGTTATCAGGGAGGACAATGAGCAGTTCTTC.

The chain joins TRBV7-2 to TRBJ2-3; TRBD2 matches 12 bases. The CDR3 has 19 amino acids. Trimming removed 1 base from V and 4 bases from J; junction bases left unmatched: 12. Germline CDR1 and CDR2: SGHTA and FQGNSA. The CDR3 sequence is CASSLVRLAGGGGADTQYF. Here the CDR3 DNA reads TGTGCCAGCAGCTTAGTACGGCTAGCGGGGGGGGGAGGCGCAGATACGCAGTATTTT.

This clone was counted only a few times. One end of the junction is discordant with germline, which a read error may explain. The chain has TRBV19 and TRBJ2-4, with 7 bases that match TRBD1. Looked up from germline, CDR1 is LNHDA and CDR2 is SQIVND (reference sequence). The CDR3 contains 12 residues. The CDR3 nucleotides read TGTGCCAGTAGTTCTCCGGGACAGATTCAACTCTTC. Its translation: CASSSPGQIQLF.

The chain combines TRBV5-4 with TRBJ2-5, with 7 bases that match TRBD2. The V gene's germline CDR1 is SGHNT and CDR2 YYREEE (reference sequence). V gave up 3 bases and J gave up 0 bases; unmatched junction bases: 5. The CDR3 length is 15 residues. The CDR3 here is CASSSGLADQETQYF. In DNA form, the CDR3 reads TGTGCCAGCAGCTCCGGTCTAGCGGACCAAGAGACCCAGTACTTC.

The table lists this clone with many counts. The rearrangement joins TRBV9 to TRBJ2-1; D possibly corresponds to TRBD2 (5 bases). CDR1 is SGDLS, CDR2 YYNGEE, per germline. V lost 2 bases and J lost 5, with 11 bases in between. This CDR3 spans 14 amino acids. CDR3 nucleotide sequence: TGTGCCAGCAGCGTGAGGGTTAGTGACAATGAGCAGTTCTTC. Its protein product is CASSVRVSDNEQFF.

This clone appeared a few times. V and J are TRBV7-2 and TRBJ1-6; unclear D gene. Germline V gene sequence: CDR1 SGHTA, CDR2 FQGNSA. With 3 bases removed from V and 4 bases from J, the gap between germline ends came to 10 bases. The CDR3 has 15 amino acids. The CDR3 DNA follows: TGTGCCAGCAGCTTGGAGATGATTTATAATTCACCCCTCCACTTT. Encoded protein: CASSLEMIYNSPLHF. Full variable domain (outside the CDR3, taken from reference TRBV7-2 and TRBJ1-6): GAGVSQSPSNKVTEKGKDVELRCDPISGHTALYWYRQSLGQGLEFLIYFQGNSAPDKSGLPSDRFSAERTGGSVSTLTIQRTQQEDSAVYLCASSLEMIYNSPLHFGNGTRLTVT.

The V gene is TRBV10-1, the J gene TRBJ1-2; D is possibly TRBD1 (5 bases). The CDR3 is 15 amino acids. Germline CDR1 reads WNHNN; CDR2 reads SYGVQD (reference sequence). The ends were cut back, 0 bases at V and 4 bases at J, with 12 bases in the middle. Written as DNA, the CDR3 is TGCGCCAGCAGTGAGTCGAGAGACAGAGCCTATGGCTACACCTTC. Translated: CASSESRDRAYGYTF.

On this clone: The same CDR3 is also encoded by other DNA sequences in this sample. The chain has TRBV30 and TRBJ1-2; D remains ambiguous. The CDR3 runs to 12 residues. The ends were cut back, 4 bases at V and 2 bases at J, with 8 bases in the middle. CDR1 is GTSNPN, CDR2 SVGIG, per germline (reference sequence). The CDR3 is CAWTPGNYGYTF. CDR3 nucleotides: TGTGCCTGGACCCCCGGGAACTATGGCTACACCTTC.

The chain combines TRBV7-2 with TRBJ2-5; unclear D gene. Trimming removed 5 bases at V and 5 bases at J, with 12 bases between. The CDR3 is made up of 13 amino acids. CDR1 is SGHTA and CDR2 is FQGNSA in the germline V gene. DNA for the CDR3: TGTGCCAGCAGCCCGAGCCTACGGGAGACCCAGTACTTC. As protein: CASSPSLRETQYF.

The sample holds a few counts of this clone. V usage is TRBV7-2 and J usage is TRBJ1-1; perhaps TRBD1 as D (5 bases). In germline, CDR1 is SGHTA, CDR2 FQGNSA. Trimming cost V 2 bases and J 6 bases, with 10 bases left between them. The CDR3 consists of 13 residues. DNA of the CDR3: TGTGCCAGCAGCTTATATAAGGGGTCTGAAGCTTTCTTT. Amino acids: CASSLYKGSEAFF.

This sequence joins TRBV5-1 and TRBJ2-7; a possible D gene is TRBD1 (6 bases). The germline V and J ends were trimmed by 2 bases and 5 bases, with 8 bases remaining between them. This CDR3 contains 12 residues. Germline values: CDR1 SGHRS, CDR2 YFSETQ. CDR3 amino acids: CASSLDRNEQYF. DNA of the CDR3: TGCGCCAGCAGCTTAGACAGGAACGAGCAGTACTTC.

The rearrangement joins TRBV27 to TRBJ1-2; TRBD1 matches 7 bases. Germline V gene lookup returns CDR1 MNHEY and CDR2 SMNVEV (reference sequence). With 5 bases clipped from V and 2 bases from J, the junction kept 2 bases outside the gene matches. This CDR3 has 13 residues. CDR3 residues: CASSPTGNYGYTF. The CDR3 DNA follows: TGTGCCAGCAGTCCGACAGGGAACTATGGCTACACCTTC.

With respect to this clone: Other DNA sequences of this sample code for an identical CDR3. The chain recombines TRBV7-2 with TRBJ2-5; 9 bases agree with TRBD2. Per the germline V gene, CDR1 is SGHTA and CDR2 is FQGNSA. V lost 1 base, J lost 4 bases, and 1 base stayed unmatched. The CDR3 is made up of 14 amino acids. The CDR3 spells CASSLGGGVETQYF. The DNA of the CDR3 is TGTGCCAGCAGCTTAGGCGGGGGGGTAGAGACCCAGTACTTC.

This sequence joins TRBV27 and TRBJ2-7; 7 bases are shared with TRBD1. CDR1 and CDR2 (germline): MNHEY, SMNVEV (reference sequence). The CDR3 has 15 amino acids. The V gene end was trimmed by 4 bases and the J gene end by 2 bases; junction bases not matched to a gene: 8. The CDR3 here is CASSYQPTGPYEQYF. Here the CDR3 DNA reads TGTGCCAGCAGTTACCAGCCGACAGGGCCCTACGAGCAGTACTTC.